This TCR beta chain was obtained from a study of low-dose radiotherapy and immunotherapy resistance in tumors. Study in general: Patients were on oral aspirin 300 mg taken daily for four cycles from cycle 1 day 1.

Germline lookup yields CDR1 LNHDA and CDR2 SQIVND (reference sequence). The CDR3 loop spans 14 amino acids. Between the trimmed V and J ends, which lost 1 base and 3 bases, there was a span of 9 bases. Alpha and beta chains were covered, as first-strand cDNA relied on TRAV- and TRBV-specific primers. The authors ran about 18 PCR cycles to amplify TCRs with a constant-region primer and V-primer adapter. mRNA isolates were amplified via in vitro transcription. MiXCR was run by TCRdb on the reads, yielding one entry per CDR3 protein. The sample yields 100,000 or so distinct CDR3 sequences, 20% seen once. This clonotype was counted many times. The time point denotes: after trial treatment. Treatment defined: LDRT plus nivolumab, ipilimumab, low-dose cyclophosphamide and aspirin (RACIN trial). Administered to the donors were nivolumab, ipilimumab, aspirin, low-dose cyclophosphamide and low-dose radiotherapy.

The TCR comes from a male donor with prostate cancer. This sample comprised PBMCs, obtained after low-dose radiotherapy plus immunotherapy. The J gene is TRBJ1-2, the V gene TRBV19; no firm D call. The CDR3 nucleotides read TGTGCCAGTAGTATAGGTTGGGAATACTATGGCTACACCTTC. It yields the protein CASSIGWEYYGYTF.